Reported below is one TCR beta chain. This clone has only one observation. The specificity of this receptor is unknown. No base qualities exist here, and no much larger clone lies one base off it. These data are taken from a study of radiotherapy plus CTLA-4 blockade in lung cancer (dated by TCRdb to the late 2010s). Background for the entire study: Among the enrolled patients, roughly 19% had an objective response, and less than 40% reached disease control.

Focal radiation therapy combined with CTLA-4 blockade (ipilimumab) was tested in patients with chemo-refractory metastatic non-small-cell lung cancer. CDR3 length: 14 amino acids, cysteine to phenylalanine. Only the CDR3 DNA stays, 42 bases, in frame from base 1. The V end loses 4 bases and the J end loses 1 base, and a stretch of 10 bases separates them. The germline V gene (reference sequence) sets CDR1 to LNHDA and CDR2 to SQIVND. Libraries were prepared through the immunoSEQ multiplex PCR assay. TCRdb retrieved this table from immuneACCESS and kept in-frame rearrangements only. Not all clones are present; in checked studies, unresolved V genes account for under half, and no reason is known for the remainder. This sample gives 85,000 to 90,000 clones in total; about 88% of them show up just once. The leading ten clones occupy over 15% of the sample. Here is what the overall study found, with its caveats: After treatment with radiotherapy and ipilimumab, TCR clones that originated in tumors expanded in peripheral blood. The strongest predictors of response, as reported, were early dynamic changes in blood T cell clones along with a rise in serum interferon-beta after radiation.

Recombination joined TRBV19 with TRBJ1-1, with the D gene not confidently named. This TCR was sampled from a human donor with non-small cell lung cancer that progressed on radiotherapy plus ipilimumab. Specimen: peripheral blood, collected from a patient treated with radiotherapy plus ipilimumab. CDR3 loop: CASSKGYPNTEAFF. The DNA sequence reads TGTGCCAGTAGTAAAGGGTACCCGAACACTGAAGCTTTCTTT. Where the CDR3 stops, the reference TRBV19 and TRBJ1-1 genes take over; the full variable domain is DGGITQSPKYLFRKEGQNVTLSCEQNLNHDAMYWYRQDPGQGLRLIYYSQIVNDFQKGDIAEGYSVSREKKESFPLTVTSAQKNPTAFYLCASSKGYPNTEAFFGQGTRLTVV.